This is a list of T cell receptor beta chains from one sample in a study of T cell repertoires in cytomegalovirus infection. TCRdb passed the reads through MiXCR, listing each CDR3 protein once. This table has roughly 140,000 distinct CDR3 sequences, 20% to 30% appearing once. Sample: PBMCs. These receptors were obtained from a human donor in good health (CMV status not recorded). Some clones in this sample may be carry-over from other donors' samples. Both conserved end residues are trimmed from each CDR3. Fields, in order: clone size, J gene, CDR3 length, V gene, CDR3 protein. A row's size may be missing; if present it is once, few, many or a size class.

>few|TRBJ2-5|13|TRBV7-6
ASSLAGGYQETQY
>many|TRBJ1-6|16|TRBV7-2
ASSPAPYRGRGNSPLH
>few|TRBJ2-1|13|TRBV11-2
ASSHQNRVRHEQF
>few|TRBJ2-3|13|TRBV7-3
ASSPGRRSTDTQY
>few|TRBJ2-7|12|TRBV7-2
ASSTVAGWDEQY
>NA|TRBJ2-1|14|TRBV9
ASSPQSTSRSNEQF
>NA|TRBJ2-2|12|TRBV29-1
SVSGRTNTGELF
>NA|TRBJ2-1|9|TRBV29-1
SVGGHNEQF
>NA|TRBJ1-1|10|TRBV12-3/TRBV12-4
ASSFQGTTAF
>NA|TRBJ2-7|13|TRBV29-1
SVEEIQGETYEQY
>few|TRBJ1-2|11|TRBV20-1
SAGGRTAGGYT
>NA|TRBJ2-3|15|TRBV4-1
ASSQDPDIFRRNTQY
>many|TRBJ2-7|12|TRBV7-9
ASSFQGEGYEQY
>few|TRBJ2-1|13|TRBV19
ASSMEGTGYNEQF
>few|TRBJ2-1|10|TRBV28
ASSLFGLEQF
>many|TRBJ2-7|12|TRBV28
ASSFWDRNYEQY
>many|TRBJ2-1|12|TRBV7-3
ASSLIGSYNEQF
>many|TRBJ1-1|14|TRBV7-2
ASSLYPPRDGTEAF
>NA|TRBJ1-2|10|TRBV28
ASSSTGAGYT
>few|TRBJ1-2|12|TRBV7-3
ASSPTHRGKGYT
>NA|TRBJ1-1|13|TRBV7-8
ASSPTGVGYTEAF
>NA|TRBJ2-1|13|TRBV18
ASSPGVGLGNEQF
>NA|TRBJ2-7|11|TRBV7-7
ASSLLAGGEQY
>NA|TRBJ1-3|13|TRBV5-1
ASSLNQASGNTIY
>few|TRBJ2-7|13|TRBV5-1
ATSPLAGGPYEQY
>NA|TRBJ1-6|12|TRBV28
ASKTRSYSSPLH
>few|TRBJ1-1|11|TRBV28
ASSLLPNTEAF
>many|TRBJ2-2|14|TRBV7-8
ASSSKAGGPTGELF
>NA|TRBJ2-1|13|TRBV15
ATSRDGAAYNEQF
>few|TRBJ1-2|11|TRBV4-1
ASSQTGAGGYT
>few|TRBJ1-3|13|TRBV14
ASSQPSISGNTIY
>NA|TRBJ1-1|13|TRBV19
ASNWDDRADTEAF
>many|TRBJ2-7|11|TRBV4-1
ASSPLGLYEQY
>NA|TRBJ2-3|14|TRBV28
ASSFLAGGPADTQY
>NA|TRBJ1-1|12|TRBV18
ASSPPRGNTEAF
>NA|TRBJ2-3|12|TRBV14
ASRLGGGTDTQY
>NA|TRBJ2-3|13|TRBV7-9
ASSLRTGIADTQY
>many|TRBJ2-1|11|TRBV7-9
ASSLDGNNEQF
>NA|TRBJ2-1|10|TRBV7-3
ASSFAGREQF
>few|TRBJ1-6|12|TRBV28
ASSFRQGGSPLH
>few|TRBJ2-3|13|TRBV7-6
ASSLLAEIADTQY
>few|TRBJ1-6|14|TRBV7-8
ASSFLQGAAPVSLH
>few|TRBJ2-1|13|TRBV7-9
ASSSNLRGVGEQF
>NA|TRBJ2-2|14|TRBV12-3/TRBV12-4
ASSFRRRLNTGELF
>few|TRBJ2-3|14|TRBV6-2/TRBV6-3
ASSYPGLAATDTQY
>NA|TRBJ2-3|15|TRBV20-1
SARVPGLAGFTDTQY
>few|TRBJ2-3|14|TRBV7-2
ASSFDGQLNTDTQY
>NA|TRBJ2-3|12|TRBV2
ASSTGTGGDTQY
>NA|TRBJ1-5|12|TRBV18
ASSPTALVRPQH
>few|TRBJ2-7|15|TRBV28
ATRLGDIQGGSYEQY
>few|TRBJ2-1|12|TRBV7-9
ASSLGAEHNEQF
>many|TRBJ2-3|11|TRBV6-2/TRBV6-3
ATVPEVTDTQY
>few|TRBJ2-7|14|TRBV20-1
SAREGGGPGTEEQY
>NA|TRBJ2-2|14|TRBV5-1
ASSVTIRGTGGELF